A single sample is the source of the 5 T cell receptor beta chains below, sequenced in a study of T cell repertoires in cytomegalovirus infection. MiXCR, run by TCRdb on the reads, gives a single entry per CDR3 protein. The sample yields some 440,000 distinct CDR3 sequences, 31% seen once. The sample consisted of PBMCs. Receptor source: a human donor in good health (CMV status not recorded). Some clones in this sample may be carry-over from other donors' samples.

The J gene is TRBJ2-3, the V gene TRBV7-8, with 10 bases matching TRBD1. V lost 6 bases, J lost 5 bases, and 5 bases stayed unmatched. CDR3 length equals 14 residues. Germline values: CDR1 SGHVS, CDR2 FQNEAQ. The CDR3 sequence: CASRPTGGLDTQYF. DNA of the CDR3: TGTGCCAGCAGACCGACAGGGGGCTTAGATACGCAGTATTTT. Supplemented by reference TRBV7-8 and TRBJ2-3, the full variable domain reads GAGVSQSPRYKVAKRGQDVALRCDPISGHVSLFWYQQALGQGPEFLTYFQNEAQLDKSGLPSDRFFAERPEGSVSTLKIQRTQQEDSAVYLCASRPTGGLDTQYFGPGTRLTVL.

This clonotype was recorded many times. The chain carries TRBV12-3 or TRBV12-4 and TRBJ1-5, with D maybe TRBD1 (5 bases). The length of the CDR3 is 16 residues. The V end was cut by 5 bases, the J end by 0 bases, with 14 bases between. Here the CDR3 reads CASSPPGGLSNQPQHF. Here the CDR3 DNA reads TGTGCCAGCAGTCCGCCGGGGGGTCTTAGCAATCAGCCCCAGCATTTT.

This rearrangement joins TRBV6-5 to TRBJ1-2; D is undetermined. This CDR3 comprises 11 residues. V shed 8 bases and J shed 5 bases, with 9 bases lying between them. From germline, CDR1 is MNHEY and CDR2 SVGAGI. The CDR3 coding sequence is TGTGCCAGCGAGGGTGGTTATGGCTACACCTTC. Protein sequence: CASEGGYGYTF.

The chain employs TRBV6-2 or TRBV6-3 and TRBJ1-5; no clear D gene. Per the germline V gene, CDR1 is MNHEY and CDR2 is SVGEGT. The CDR3 extends over 17 amino acids. Deletions cut 6 bases from V and 0 bases from J, with 18 bases between. The CDR3 DNA sequence: TGTGCCAGCAGAGAGAGCCAAGCGCCCTATAGCAATCAGCCCCAGCATTTT. It specifies CASRESQAPYSNQPQHF.

The rearrangement joins TRBV5-5 to TRBJ1-5; tentatively, D is TRBD1 (5 bases). Deletions cut 7 bases from V and 1 base from J, with 9 bases between. Per germline, CDR1 SGHKS and CDR2 YYEKEE (reference sequence). The CDR3 has 13 residues. The CDR3 bases are TGTGCCAGCGGGGGGGGGAGCAATCAGCCCCAGCATTTT. Encoded protein: CASGGGSNQPQHF.